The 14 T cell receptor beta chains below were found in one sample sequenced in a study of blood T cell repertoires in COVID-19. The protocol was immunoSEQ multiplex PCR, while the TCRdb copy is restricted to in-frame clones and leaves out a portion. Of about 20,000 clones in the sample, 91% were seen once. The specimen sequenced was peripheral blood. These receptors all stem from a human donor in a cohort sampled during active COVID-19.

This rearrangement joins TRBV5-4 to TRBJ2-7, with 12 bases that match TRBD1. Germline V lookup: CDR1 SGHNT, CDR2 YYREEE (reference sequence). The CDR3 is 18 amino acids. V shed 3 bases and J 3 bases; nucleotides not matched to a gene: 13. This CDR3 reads CASSSHRDRGREGYEQYF. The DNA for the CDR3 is TGTGCCAGCAGCTCGCACCGGGACAGGGGGCGCGAAGGCTACGAGCAGTACTTC.

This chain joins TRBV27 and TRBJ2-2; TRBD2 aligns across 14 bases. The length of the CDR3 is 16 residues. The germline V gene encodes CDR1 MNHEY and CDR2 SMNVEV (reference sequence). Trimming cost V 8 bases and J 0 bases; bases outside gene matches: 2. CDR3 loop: CASRLAGGPNTGELFF. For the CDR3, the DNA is TGTGCCAGCCGACTAGCGGGAGGGCCGAACACCGGGGAGCTGTTTTTT.

CDR3 in amino acids: CASTPVEYEQYF. CDR3 DNA: TGTGCCAGCACCCCGGTCGAGTACGAGCAGTACTTC. The gene calls are TRBV11-2 and TRBJ2-7; D gene uncertain. The CDR3 totals 12 residues. The germline V gene has CDR1 SGHAT and CDR2 FQNNGV. V dropped 7 bases and J dropped 4 bases, with 11 bases sitting between them.

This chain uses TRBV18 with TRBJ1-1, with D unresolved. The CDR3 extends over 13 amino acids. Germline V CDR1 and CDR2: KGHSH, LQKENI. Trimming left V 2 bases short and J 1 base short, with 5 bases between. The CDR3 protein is CASSPGRNTEAFF. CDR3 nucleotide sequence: TGTGCCAGCTCACCAGGGAGGAACACTGAAGCTTTCTTT.

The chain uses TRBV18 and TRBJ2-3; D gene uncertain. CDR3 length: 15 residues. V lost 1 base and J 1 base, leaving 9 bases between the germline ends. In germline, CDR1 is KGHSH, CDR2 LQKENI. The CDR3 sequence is CASSPLIIGTDTQYF. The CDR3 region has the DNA TGTGCCAGCTCACCACTAATTATTGGCACAGATACGCAGTATTTT.

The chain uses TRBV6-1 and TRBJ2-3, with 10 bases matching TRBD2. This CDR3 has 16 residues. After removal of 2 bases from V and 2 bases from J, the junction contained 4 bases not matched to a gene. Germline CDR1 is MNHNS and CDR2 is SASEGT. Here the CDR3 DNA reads TGTGCCAGCAGTGAACCTAGCGGGGGAGCCACAGATACGCAGTATTTT. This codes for CASSEPSGGATDTQYF.

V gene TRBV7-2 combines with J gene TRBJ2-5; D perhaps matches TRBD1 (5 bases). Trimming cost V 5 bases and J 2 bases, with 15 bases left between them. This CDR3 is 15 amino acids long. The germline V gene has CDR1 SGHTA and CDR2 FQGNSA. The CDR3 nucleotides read TGTGCCAGCAGCCCCTATTGGGGCGGACAAGAGACCCAGTACTTC. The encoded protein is CASSPYWGGQETQYF.

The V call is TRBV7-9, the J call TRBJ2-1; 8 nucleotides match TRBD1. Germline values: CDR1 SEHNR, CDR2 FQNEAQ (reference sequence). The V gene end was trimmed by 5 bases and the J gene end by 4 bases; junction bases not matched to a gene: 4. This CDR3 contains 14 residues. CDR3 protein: CASSMDRAYNEQFF. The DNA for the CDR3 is TGTGCCAGCAGCATGGACAGGGCTTACAATGAGCAGTTCTTC.

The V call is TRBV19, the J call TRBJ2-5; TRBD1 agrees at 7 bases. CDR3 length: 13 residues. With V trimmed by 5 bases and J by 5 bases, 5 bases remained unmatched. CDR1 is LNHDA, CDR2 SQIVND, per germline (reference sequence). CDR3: CASSSQGMETQYF. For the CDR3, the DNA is TGTGCCAGTAGTTCACAGGGGATGGAGACCCAGTACTTC.

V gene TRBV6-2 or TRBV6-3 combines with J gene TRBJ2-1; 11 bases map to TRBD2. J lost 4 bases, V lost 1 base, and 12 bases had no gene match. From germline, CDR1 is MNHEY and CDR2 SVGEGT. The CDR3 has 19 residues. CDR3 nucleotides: TGTGCCAGCAGTTACTTGGTTGGGCTAGCGGGGGGCACGTACAATGAGCAGTTCTTC. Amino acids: CASSYLVGLAGGTYNEQFF.

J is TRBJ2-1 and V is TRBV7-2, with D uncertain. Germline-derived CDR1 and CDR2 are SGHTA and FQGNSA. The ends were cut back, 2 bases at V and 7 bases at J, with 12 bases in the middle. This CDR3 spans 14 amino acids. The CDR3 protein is CASSLNRVLNEQFF. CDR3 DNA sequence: TGTGCCAGCAGCTTAAACCGGGTTTTAAATGAGCAGTTCTTC.

This chain's CDR3 is CASSPFVVGNTEAFF. The CDR3 coding sequence is TGTGCCAGCTCACCATTTGTTGTCGGTAACACTGAAGCTTTCTTT. This sequence joins TRBV18 and TRBJ1-1; D unclear. Germline values: CDR1 KGHSH, CDR2 LQKENI. The V and J ends lost 2 bases and 2 bases respectively, with 12 bases between them. The length of the CDR3 is 15 residues. Drawing the rest from reference TRBV18 and TRBJ1-1, the complete variable domain is NAGVMQNPRHLVRRRGQEARLRCSPMKGHSHVYWYRQLPEEGLKFMVYLQKENIIDESGMPKERFSAEFPKEGPSILRIQQVVRGDSAAYFCASSPFVVGNTEAFFGQGTRLTVV.

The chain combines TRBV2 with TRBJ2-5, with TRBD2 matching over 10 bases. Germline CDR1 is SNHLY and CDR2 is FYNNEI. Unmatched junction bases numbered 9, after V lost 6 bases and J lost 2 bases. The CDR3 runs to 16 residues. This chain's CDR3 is CASSASGLAVQETQYF. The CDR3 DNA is TGTGCCAGCAGCGCCTCCGGACTAGCGGTTCAAGAGACCCAGTACTTC.

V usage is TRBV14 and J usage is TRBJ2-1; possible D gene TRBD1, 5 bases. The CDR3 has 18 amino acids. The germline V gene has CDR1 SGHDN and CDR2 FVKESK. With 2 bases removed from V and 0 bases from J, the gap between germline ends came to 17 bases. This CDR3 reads CASSQRQQPLSSYNEQFF. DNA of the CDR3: TGTGCCAGCAGCCAAAGACAGCAGCCTCTGAGCTCCTACAATGAGCAGTTCTTC.